This T cell receptor (beta chain) emerged from a study of T cell clonotyping in hematopoietic cell transplantation. Germline V gene lookup returns CDR1 SQVTM and CDR2 ANQGSEA. The CDR3 consists of 10 residues. Trimming left V 8 bases short and J 6 bases short, with 8 bases between. TCRdb's table, derived via immunoSEQ multiplex PCR, lists solely in-frame clones and lacks some. This sample has 15,000 to 20,000 clones, with nearly 95% found just once. Specimen: peripheral blood mononuclear cells. The J gene is TRBJ2-1, the V gene TRBV29-1; D gene unclear. This receptor was taken from a man aged 40-50 years in good health. Some clones in this sample may be carry-over from other donors' samples. Here the CDR3 DNA reads TGCAGCATAAGTAGCAATGAGCAGTTCTTC. Its protein is CSISSNEQFF.